This T cell receptor beta chain was documented in a study of OX40 agonist ivuxolimab in advanced cancers. About the research overall: Patients enrolled in dose escalation were diagnosed with hepatocellular carcinoma, melanoma, renal cell or head and neck cancer. Whole-study findings and limits: The study found among the lowest clonal expansion in partial responders at 0.1-3.0 mg/kg. Fewer expanded clones were found on average in CD4+ than in CD8+ T cells.

Clones were read by immunoSEQ multiplex PCR, and TCRdb kept only the in-frame ones, dropping some. Of fewer than 65,000 clones in the sample, almost 95% are singletons; the top ten hold roughly 19%. Baseline was the first blood sampling point, followed by cycle 4 day 1 and cycle 7 day 1. For this clone: Its target is unknown.

From germline, CDR1 is SGHRS and CDR2 YFSETQ. The CDR3 is 15 residues long. V gave up 0 bases and J gave up 5 bases, with 14 bases separating them. This TCR derives from an adult with an advanced solid tumor such as melanoma, head and neck, liver or kidney cancer. Sequencing was performed on CD4+ or CD8+ T cells sorted from blood, taken in a trial of the OX40 agonist ivuxolimab. The chain uses TRBV5-1 and TRBJ1-1; D is uncertain. This CDR3 reads CASSLVEGARTEAFF. The CDR3 DNA sequence: TGCGCCAGCAGCTTGGTAGAGGGCGCTCGAACTGAAGCTTTCTTT.